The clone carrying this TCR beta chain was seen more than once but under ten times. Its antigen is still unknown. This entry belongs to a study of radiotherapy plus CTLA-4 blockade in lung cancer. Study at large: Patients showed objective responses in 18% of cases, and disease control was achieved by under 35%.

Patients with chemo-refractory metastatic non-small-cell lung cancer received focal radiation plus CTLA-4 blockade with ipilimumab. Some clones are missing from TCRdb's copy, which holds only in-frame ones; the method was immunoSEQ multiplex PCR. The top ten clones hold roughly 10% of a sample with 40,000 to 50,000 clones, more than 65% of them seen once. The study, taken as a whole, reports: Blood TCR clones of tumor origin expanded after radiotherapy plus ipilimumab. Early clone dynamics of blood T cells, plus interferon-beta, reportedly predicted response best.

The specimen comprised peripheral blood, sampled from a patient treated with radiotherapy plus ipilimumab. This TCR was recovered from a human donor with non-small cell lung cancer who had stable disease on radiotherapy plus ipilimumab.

The CDR3 loop reads CASSLKLYRTGGDTQYF. In DNA, the CDR3 is TGTGCCAGCTCCCTCAAACTGTACAGGACGGGCGGAGATACGCAGTATTTT. The V gene is TRBV18, the J gene TRBJ2-3; tentatively, D is TRBD1 (5 bases). Germline CDR1 is KGHSH and CDR2 is LQKENI. This CDR3 contains 17 residues. V lost 6 bases and J 5 bases, leaving 24 bases between the germline ends.